Sequencing of this TCR beta chain was carried out in a study of yellow fever vaccine responses in identical twins. Regarding the study as a whole: Twins' T cell vaccine responses reportedly looked partly convergent, partly personalized.

Notes on this clonotype: As yet, its antigen is unknown.

Using its own MiXCR run on the RT-PCR reads, TCRdb lists one record per CDR3 protein. The sample lists 850 to 1,200 distinct CDR3 sequences, 84% occurring once. The germline V and J ends were trimmed by 0 bases and 6 bases, with 11 bases remaining between them. This CDR3 is built from 14 residues. In germline, CDR1 is PRHDT, CDR2 FYEKMQ (reference sequence). The TCR originated in a female donor who received the yellow fever vaccine. J is TRBJ1-1 and V is TRBV13; possibly TRBD1 for D (6 bases). This specimen consisted of T cells from blood (PBMCs), unsorted or a sorted subset (not recorded which), obtained before or after yellow fever vaccination (not recorded which). The CDR3 loop is CASSLGPDRSEAFF. The CDR3 region has the DNA TGTGCCAGCAGCTTAGGCCCCGACAGGTCTGAAGCTTTCTTT.